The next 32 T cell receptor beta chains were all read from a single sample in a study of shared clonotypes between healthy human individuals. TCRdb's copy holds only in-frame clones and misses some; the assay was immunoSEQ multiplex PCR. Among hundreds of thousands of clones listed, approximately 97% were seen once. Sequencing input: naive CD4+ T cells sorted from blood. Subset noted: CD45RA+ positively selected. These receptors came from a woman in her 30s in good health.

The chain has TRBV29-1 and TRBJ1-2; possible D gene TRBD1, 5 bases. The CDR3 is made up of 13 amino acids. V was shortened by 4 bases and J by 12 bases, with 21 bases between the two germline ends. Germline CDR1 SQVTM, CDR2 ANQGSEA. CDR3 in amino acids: CSVVIPGTKRNTF. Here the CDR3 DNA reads TGCAGCGTTGTTATCCCCGGGACCAAACGGAACACCTTC.

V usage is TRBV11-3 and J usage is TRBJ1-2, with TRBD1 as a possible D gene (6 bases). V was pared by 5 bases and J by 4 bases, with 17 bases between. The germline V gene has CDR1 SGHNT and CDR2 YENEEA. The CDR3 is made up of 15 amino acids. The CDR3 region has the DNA TGTGCCAGCAGCGTAGGGGGGGGATTCGGCTATGGCTACACCTTC. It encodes CASSVGGGFGYGYTF. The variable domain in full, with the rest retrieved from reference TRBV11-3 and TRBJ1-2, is EAGVVQSPRYKIIEKKQPVAFWCNPISGHNTLYWYLQNLGQGPELLIRYENEEAVDDSQLPKDRFSAERLKGVDSTLKIQPAELGDSAVYLCASSVGGGFGYGYTFGSGTRLTVV.

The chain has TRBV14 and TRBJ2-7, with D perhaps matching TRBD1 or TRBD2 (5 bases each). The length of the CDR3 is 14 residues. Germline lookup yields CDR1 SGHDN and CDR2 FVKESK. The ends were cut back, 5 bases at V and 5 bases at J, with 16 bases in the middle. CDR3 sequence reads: CASSYTGTGDEQYF. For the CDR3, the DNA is TGTGCCAGCAGCTATACCGGGACCGGGGACGAGCAGTACTTC.

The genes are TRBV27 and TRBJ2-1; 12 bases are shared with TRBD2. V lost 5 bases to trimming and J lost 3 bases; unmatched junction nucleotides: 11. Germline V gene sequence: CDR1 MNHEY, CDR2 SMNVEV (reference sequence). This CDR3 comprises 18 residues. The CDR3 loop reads CASSRGLAGPRLYNEQFF. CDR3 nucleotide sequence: TGTGCCAGCAGTAGGGGACTAGCGGGTCCCCGTCTCTACAATGAGCAGTTCTTC.

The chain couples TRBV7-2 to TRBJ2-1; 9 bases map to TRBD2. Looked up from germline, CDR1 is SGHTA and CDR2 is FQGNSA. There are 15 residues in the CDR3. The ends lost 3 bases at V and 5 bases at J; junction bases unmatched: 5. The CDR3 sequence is CASSFWASGNNEQFF. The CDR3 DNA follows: TGTGCCAGCAGCTTTTGGGCTAGCGGGAACAATGAGCAGTTCTTC.

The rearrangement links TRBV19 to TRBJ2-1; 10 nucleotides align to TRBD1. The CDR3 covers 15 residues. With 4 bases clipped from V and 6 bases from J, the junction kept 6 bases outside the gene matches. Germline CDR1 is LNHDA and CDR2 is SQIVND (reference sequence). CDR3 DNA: TGTGCCAGTAGTAGGCGGGACAGGGGCCTCAATGAGCAGTTCTTC. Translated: CASSRRDRGLNEQFF.

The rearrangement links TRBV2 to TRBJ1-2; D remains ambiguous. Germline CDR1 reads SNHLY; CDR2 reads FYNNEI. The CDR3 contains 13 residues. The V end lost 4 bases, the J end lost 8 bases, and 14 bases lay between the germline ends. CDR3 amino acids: CASSVLGLGGYTF. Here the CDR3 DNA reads TGTGCCAGCAGTGTTTTGGGTCTCGGCGGCTACACCTTC.

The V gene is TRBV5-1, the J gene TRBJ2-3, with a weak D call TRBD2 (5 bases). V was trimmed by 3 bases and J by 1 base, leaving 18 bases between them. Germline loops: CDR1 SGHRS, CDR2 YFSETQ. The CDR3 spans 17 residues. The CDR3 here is CASSSGWGVSGTDTQYF. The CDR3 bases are TGCGCCAGCAGCTCGGGCTGGGGAGTGAGTGGCACAGATACGCAGTATTTT.

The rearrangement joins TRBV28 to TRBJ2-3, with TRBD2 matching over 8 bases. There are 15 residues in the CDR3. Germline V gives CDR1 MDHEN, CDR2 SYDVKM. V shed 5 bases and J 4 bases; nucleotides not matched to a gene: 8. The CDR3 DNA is TGTGCCAGCAGTAACCCCTTAGCGGGGTCAGATACGCAGTATTTT. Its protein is CASSNPLAGSDTQYF.

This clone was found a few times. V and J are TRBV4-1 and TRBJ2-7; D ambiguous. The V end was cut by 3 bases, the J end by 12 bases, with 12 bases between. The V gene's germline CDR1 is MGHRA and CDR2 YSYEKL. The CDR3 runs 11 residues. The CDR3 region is CASSHRAQVYF. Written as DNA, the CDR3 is TGCGCCAGCAGCCACCGAGCCCAAGTGTACTTC.

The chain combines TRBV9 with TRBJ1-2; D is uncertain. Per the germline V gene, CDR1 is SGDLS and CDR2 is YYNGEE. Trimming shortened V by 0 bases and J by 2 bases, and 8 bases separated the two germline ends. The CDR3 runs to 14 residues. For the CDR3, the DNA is TGTGCCAGCAGCGTAGATAGGCGGAACTATGGCTACACCTTC. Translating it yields CASSVDRRNYGYTF.

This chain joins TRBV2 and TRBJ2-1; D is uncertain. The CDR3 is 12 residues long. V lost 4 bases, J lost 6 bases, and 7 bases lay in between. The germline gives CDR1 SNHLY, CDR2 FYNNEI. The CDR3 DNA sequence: TGTGCCAGCAGTGTCAAACGCAATGAGCAGTTCTTC. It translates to CASSVKRNEQFF.

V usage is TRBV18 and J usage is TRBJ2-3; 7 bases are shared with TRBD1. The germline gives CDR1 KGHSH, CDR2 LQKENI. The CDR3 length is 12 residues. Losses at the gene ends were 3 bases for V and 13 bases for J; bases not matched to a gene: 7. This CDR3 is CASSPGTAEKYF. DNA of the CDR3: TGTGCCAGCTCACCCGGGACAGCCGAGAAGTATTTT. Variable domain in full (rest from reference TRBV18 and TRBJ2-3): NAGVMQNPRHLVRRRGQEARLRCSPMKGHSHVYWYRQLPEEGLKFMVYLQKENIIDESGMPKERFSAEFPKEGPSILRIQQVVRGDSAAYFCASSPGTAEKYFGPGTRLTVL.

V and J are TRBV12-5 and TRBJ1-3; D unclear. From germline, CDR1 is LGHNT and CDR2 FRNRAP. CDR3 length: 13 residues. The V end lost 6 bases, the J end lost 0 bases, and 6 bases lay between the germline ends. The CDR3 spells CASGDNSGNTIYF. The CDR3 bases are TGTGCTAGTGGGGATAACTCTGGAAACACCATATATTTT.

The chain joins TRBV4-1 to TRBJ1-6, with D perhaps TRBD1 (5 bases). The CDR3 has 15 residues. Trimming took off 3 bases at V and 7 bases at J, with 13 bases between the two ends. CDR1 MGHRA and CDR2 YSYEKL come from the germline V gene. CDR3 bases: TGCGCCAGCAGCCAGCGGGACGGGGAAAATTCACCCCTCCACTTT. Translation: CASSQRDGENSPLHF.

The CDR3 spells CASSPTGNTIYF. In DNA, the CDR3 is TGTGCCAGTAGTCCAACAGGAAACACCATATATTTT. The chain employs TRBV19 and TRBJ1-3; D unclear. The CDR3 consists of 12 residues. Germline V gene data show CDR1 as LNHDA and CDR2 as SQIVND (reference sequence). V was shortened by 5 bases and J by 4 bases, with 6 bases between the two germline ends.

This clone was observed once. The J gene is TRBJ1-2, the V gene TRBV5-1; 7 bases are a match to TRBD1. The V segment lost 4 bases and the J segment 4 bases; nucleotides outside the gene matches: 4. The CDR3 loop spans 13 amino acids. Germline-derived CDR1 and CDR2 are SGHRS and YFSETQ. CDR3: CASSQGQSYGYTF. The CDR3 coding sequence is TGCGCCAGCAGCCAGGGACAGTCCTATGGCTACACCTTC.

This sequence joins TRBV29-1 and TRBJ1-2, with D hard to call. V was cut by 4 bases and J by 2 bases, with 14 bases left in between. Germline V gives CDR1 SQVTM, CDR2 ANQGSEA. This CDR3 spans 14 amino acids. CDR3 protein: CSVGEQELNYGYTF. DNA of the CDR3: TGCAGCGTTGGGGAGCAGGAACTAAACTATGGCTACACCTTC.

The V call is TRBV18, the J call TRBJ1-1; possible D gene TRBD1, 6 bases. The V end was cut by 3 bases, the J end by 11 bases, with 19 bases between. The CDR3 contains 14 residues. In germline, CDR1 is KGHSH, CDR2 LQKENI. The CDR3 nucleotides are TGTGCCAGCTCACCCGAAAGGGGGGCCTCCGGGGCTTTCTTT. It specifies CASSPERGASGAFF.

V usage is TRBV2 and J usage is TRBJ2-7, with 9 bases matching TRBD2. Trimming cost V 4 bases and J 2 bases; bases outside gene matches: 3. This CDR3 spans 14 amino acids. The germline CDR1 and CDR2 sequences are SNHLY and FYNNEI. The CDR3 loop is CASSASSGTYEQYF. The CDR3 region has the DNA TGTGCCAGCAGTGCGTCTAGCGGGACCTACGAGCAGTACTTC.

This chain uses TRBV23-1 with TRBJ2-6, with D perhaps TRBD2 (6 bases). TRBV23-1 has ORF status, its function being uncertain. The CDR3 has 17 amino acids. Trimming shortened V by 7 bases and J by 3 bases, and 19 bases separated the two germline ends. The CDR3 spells CASTHGAGIVGANVLTF. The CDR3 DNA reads TGCGCCAGCACCCACGGGGCGGGGATAGTTGGGGCCAACGTCCTGACTTTC.

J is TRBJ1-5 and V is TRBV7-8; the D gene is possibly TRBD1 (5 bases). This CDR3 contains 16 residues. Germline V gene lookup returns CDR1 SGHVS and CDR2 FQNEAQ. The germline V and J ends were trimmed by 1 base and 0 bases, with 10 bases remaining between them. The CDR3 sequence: CASSLEGSASNQPQHF. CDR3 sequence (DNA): TGTGCCAGCAGCTTAGAGGGGTCAGCTAGCAATCAGCCCCAGCATTTT.

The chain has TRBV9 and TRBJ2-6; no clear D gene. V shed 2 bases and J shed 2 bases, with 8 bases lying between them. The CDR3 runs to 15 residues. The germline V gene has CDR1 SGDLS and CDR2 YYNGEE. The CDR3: CASSVMGTGANVLTF. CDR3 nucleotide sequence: TGTGCCAGCAGCGTGATGGGTACTGGGGCCAACGTCCTGACTTTC.

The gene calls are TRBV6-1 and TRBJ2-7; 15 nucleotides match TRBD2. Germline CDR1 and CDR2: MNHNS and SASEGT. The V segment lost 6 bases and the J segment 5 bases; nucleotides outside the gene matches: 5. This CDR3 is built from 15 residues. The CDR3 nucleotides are TGTGCCAGCAGGCACCGGACTAGCGGGAGGGACGAGCAGTACTTC. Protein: CASRHRTSGRDEQYF.

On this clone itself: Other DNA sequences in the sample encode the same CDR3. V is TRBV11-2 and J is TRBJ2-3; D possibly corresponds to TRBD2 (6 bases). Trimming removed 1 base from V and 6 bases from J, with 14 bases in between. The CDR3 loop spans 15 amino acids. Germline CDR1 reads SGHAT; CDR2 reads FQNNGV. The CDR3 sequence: CASSLAGVSGDTQYF. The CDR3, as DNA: TGTGCCAGCAGCTTAGCGGGAGTAAGTGGCGATACGCAGTATTTT.

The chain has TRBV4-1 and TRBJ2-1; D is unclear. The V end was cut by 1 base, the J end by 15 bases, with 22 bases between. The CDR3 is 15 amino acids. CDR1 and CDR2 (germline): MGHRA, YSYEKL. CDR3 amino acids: CASSQAPGEASRLFF. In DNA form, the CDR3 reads TGCGCCAGCAGCCAAGCCCCCGGTGAGGCTAGTCGGCTGTTCTTC.

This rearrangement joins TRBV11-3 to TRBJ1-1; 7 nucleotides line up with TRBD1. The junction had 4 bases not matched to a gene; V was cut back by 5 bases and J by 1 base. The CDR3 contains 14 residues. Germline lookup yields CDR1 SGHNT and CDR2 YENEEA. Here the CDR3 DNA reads TGTGCCAGCAGCACTGGGACAGCGAACACTGAAGCTTTCTTT. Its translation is CASSTGTANTEAFF.

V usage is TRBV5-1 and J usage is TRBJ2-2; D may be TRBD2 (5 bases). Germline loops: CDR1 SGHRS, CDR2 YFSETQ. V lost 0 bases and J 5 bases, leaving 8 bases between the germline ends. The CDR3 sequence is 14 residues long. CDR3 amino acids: CASSLVRETGELFF. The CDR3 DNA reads TGCGCCAGCAGCTTGGTCCGGGAAACCGGGGAGCTGTTTTTT.

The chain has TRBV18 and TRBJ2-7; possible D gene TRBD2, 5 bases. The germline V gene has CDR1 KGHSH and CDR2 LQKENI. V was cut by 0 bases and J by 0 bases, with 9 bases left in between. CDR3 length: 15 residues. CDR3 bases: TGTGCCAGCTCACCACCGGGAGTCAACTCCTACGAGCAGTACTTC. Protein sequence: CASSPPGVNSYEQYF.

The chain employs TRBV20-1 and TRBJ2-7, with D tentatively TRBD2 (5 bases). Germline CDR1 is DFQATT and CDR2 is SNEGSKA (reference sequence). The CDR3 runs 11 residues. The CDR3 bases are TGCAGCCCCCGCGGGCGGAACGAGCAGTACTTC. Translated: CSPRGRNEQYF.

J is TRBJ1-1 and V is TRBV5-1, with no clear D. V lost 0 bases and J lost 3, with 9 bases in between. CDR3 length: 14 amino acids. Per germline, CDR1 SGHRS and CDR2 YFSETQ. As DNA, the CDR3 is TGCGCCAGCAGCTTGGCACGGGCTGACACTGAAGCTTTCTTT. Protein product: CASSLARADTEAFF.

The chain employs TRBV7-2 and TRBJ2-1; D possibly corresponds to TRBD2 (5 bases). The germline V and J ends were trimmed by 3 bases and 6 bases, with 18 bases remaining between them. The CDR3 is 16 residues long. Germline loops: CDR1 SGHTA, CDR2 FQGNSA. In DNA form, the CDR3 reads TGTGCCAGCAGCTTTGGAGCCCAAACTAGTGCCAATGAGCAGTTCTTC. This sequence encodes CASSFGAQTSANEQFF.